This T cell receptor (beta chain) was obtained from a study of blood T cell repertoires in COVID-19. CDR3 length: 16 residues. V lost 0 bases to trimming and J lost 5 bases; unmatched junction nucleotides: 8. The germline V gene encodes CDR1 SGHRS and CDR2 YFSETQ. Clones were sequenced by immunoSEQ multiplex PCR, and TCRdb holds only the in-frame ones, with some missing. Of hundreds of thousands of clones listed, about 82% are singletons. Sequencing used PBMCs or T cells enriched from blood (not recorded which). This TCR came from a woman in her forties or fifties who had recovered from COVID-19. The chain is built from TRBV5-1 and TRBJ2-3, with 8 positions matching TRBD1. The CDR3 nucleotides are TGCGCCAGCAGCTTGGGGACAGGGTTTCTGGTAGATACGCAGTATTTT. This gives the protein CASSLGTGFLVDTQYF.